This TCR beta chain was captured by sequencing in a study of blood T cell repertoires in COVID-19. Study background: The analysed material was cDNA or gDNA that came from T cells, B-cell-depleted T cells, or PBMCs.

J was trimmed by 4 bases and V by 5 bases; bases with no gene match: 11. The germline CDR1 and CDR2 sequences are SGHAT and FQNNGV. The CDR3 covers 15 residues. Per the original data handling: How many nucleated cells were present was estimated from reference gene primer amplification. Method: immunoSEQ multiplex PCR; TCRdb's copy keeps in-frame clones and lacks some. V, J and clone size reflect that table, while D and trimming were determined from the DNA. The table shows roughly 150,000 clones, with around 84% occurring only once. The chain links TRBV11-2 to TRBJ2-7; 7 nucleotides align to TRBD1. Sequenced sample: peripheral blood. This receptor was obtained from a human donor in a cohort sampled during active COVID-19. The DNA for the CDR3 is TGTGCCAGCAGCGGAGTAGGGGACAGACGATACGAGCAGTACTTC. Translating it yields CASSGVGDRRYEQYF.